The rows below give T cell receptor beta chains drawn from one sample of a study of beta chain features in type 1 diabetes. The data were produced by immunoSEQ multiplex PCR, yet TCRdb's version contains in-frame clones alone and is incomplete. The sample lists 200,000 to 300,000 clones, roughly 22% seen once, with 0.028% in the top ten. The sequenced sample was naive CD4+ T cells from blood. The receptors come from a middle-aged woman with type 1 diabetes. The CDR3 runs from the conserved cysteine through the conserved F or W. D genes are given only for firm matches. Size tells how often a clone was seen (once, few, many) or the class of an expanded clone, and some rows leave it out.

>TRBV25-1|.|TRBJ1-1|.
CASSKKRNTEAFF
TGTGCCAGCAGTAAGAAGAGGAACACTGAAGCTTTCTTT
>TRBV19|.|TRBJ1-5|.
CASSTTRDNQPQHF
TGTGCCAGTAGTACCACTAGGGACAACCAGCCCCAGCATTTT
>TRBV7-9|TRBD1|TRBJ1-1|.
CASSPGTANTEAFF
TGTGCCAGCAGCCCCGGGACAGCGAACACTGAAGCTTTCTTT
>TRBV5-1|TRBD2|TRBJ2-1|.
CASSLEAGGPFYNEQFF
TGCGCCAGCAGCTTGGAAGCGGGAGGCCCTTTCTACAATGAGCAGTTCTTC
>TRBV27|.|TRBJ2-3|.
CASSPQEPSTDTQYF
TGTGCCAGCTCCCCACAGGAGCCAAGCACAGATACGCAGTATTTT
>TRBV6-6|.|TRBJ1-5|few
CASSLQGPQDQPQHF
TGTGCCAGCAGCCTACAGGGTCCGCAGGATCAGCCCCAGCATTTT
>TRBV7-2|.|TRBJ2-7|few
CASSRGAGTGAYEQYF
TGTGCCAGCAGCCGGGGGGCAGGGACTGGAGCCTACGAGCAGTACTTC
>TRBV4-3|.|TRBJ1-2|.
CASSQGTLSGYTF
TGCGCCAGCAGCCAAGGGACTTTGTCCGGCTACACCTTC
>TRBV5-4|.|TRBJ2-5|.
CASSLEEGRVGETQYF
TGTGCCAGCAGCTTGGAGGAGGGTAGGGTGGGGGAGACCCAGTACTTC
>TRBV4-1|.|TRBJ1-1|few
CASSQAAIAFF
TGCGCCAGCAGCCAAGCAGCGATTGCTTTCTTT